This TCR beta chain originates from a study of blood T cell repertoires in COVID-19. Study context: The cDNA or gDNA used as material had been derived from T cells, B-cell-depleted T cells, or PBMCs.

Original methodology: Nucleated cell number was recorded as an estimate derived from reference gene primer amplification. This table comes from immunoSEQ multiplex PCR, and its TCRdb copy is limited to in-frame clones, with some not included. V and J calls and clone size are as listed in that table; D and trimming were resolved from the DNA. This sample has roughly 230,000 clones, with around four fifths found just once. The Seattle patients joined while their infection was active and were tracked longitudinally afterward. From germline, CDR1 is MRHNA and CDR2 SNTAGT. The V end lost 6 bases, the J end lost 5 bases, and 16 bases lay between the germline ends. This CDR3 region has 14 residues.

What was sequenced was peripheral blood. V usage is TRBV6-4 and J usage is TRBJ2-5, with D possibly matching TRBD2 (5 bases). The sequence came from a woman of 80 years or more with COVID-19, enrolled during active disease. The CDR3 sequence: CASRGHRGKETQYF. The CDR3 DNA follows: TGTGCCAGCAGGGGCCATCGAGGGAAGGAGACCCAGTACTTC.